A single sample is the source of the 29 T cell receptor beta chains below, sequenced in a study of T cells after yellow fever vaccination. One entry per CDR3 protein results from TCRdb running MiXCR on the 5' RACE reads. Of hundreds of thousands of distinct CDR3 sequences listed, roughly 21% are singletons. Material: PBMCs, obtained 15 days after the yellow fever booster vaccination. The receptors originated from a man aged 30 to 45 who received the YFV17D yellow fever vaccine.

This clonotype was found once. The genes are TRBV12-3 or TRBV12-4 and TRBJ2-7, with 7 positions matching TRBD1. V was pared by 6 bases and J by 1 base, with 12 bases of the junction left unmatched. The length of the CDR3 is 16 residues. The CDR3 loop reads CASSPVDRVLSYEQYF. For the CDR3, the DNA is TGTGCCAGCAGCCCAGTAGACAGGGTCCTTTCCTACGAGCAGTACTTC.

The rearrangement uses TRBV12-3 or TRBV12-4 and TRBJ2-1, with 12 positions matching TRBD2. The length of the CDR3 is 15 residues. With 5 bases clipped from V and 8 bases from J, the junction kept 7 bases outside the gene matches. CDR3 bases: TGTGCCAGCAGTCCCTCTAGCGGGAGGGCCGATGAGCAGTTCTTC. This sequence encodes CASSPSSGRADEQFF.

V is TRBV7-2 and J is TRBJ2-4; 7 nucleotides align to TRBD1. The CDR3 has 19 amino acids. The junction had 13 bases not matched to a gene; V was cut back by 0 bases and J by 2 bases. The V gene's germline CDR1 is SGHTA and CDR2 FQGNSA. CDR3 in DNA: TGTGCCAGCAGCTTAGCCGGGACAGCCGACTACTCAACCAAAAACATTCAGTACTTC. Its protein product is CASSLAGTADYSTKNIQYF.

This clonotype was counted between two and nine times. V is TRBV10-3 and J is TRBJ2-5, with D tentatively TRBD2 (5 bases). This CDR3 is 13 amino acids long. Trimming pared 6 bases from V and 5 bases from J, leaving 13 bases between. Per the germline V gene, CDR1 is ENHRY and CDR2 is SYGVKD. CDR3 protein: CAISPLVSETQYF. The CDR3 DNA reads TGTGCCATCAGCCCACTAGTATCGGAGACCCAGTACTTC.

The rearrangement links TRBV20-1 to TRBJ2-7; 7 bases match TRBD2. Per germline, CDR1 DFQATT and CDR2 SNEGSKA (reference sequence). This CDR3 is built from 14 residues. Trimming cost V 0 bases and J 6 bases; bases outside gene matches: 8. The CDR3 DNA reads as TGCAGTGCTAGAGATCATGGCGGGAGCTTCGAGCAGTACTTC. Translating it yields CSARDHGGSFEQYF.

Here the CDR3 reads CSVRVGSSYNEQFF. The CDR3 coding sequence is TGCAGCGTTCGAGTGGGGAGCTCCTACAATGAGCAGTTCTTC. The chain recombines TRBV29-1 with TRBJ2-1; possibly TRBD2 for D (5 bases). Between the trimmed V and J ends, which lost 5 bases and 0 bases, there was a span of 11 bases. The CDR3 sequence is 14 residues long. Germline loops: CDR1 SQVTM, CDR2 ANQGSEA.

This chain links TRBV20-1 with TRBJ2-7; D is unresolved. This CDR3 is built from 15 residues. V dropped 0 bases and J dropped 0 bases, with 12 bases sitting between them. Germline CDR1 is DFQATT and CDR2 is SNEGSKA (reference sequence). The CDR3 nucleotides read TGCAGTGCTAGAGATTCAAGCGCAGCCTCCTACGAGCAGTACTTC. It specifies CSARDSSAASYEQYF.

This clonotype was counted a few times. The J gene is TRBJ2-2, the V gene TRBV12-3 or TRBV12-4; 11 positions match TRBD1. J gave up 3 bases and V 6 bases, and 3 bases lay outside the gene matches. The CDR3 sequence is 15 residues long. The CDR3 sequence is CASRGTGGHTGELFF. Written as DNA, the CDR3 is TGTGCCAGCAGGGGGACAGGGGGTCACACCGGGGAGCTGTTTTTT.

The V gene is TRBV28, the J gene TRBJ1-2; no clear D gene. Germline V lookup: CDR1 MDHEN, CDR2 SYDVKM. Trimming shortened V by 3 bases and J by 0 bases, and 8 bases separated the two germline ends. The CDR3 sequence is 14 residues long. The CDR3 sequence is CASSFGSANYGYTF. The CDR3 coding sequence is TGTGCCAGCAGTTTTGGCAGCGCTAACTATGGCTACACCTTC.

This clonotype has a handful of counts. V and J are TRBV6-2 or TRBV6-3 and TRBJ2-7; 9 bases align to TRBD1. Germline CDR1 reads MNHEY; CDR2 reads SVGEGT. Germline trimming cut 6 bases from V and 2 bases from J; bases unmatched to any gene: 11. The CDR3 has 16 amino acids. This CDR3 is CASRPSGTGKPYEQYF. CDR3 DNA: TGTGCCAGCAGGCCCTCCGGGACAGGGAAGCCCTACGAGCAGTACTTC.

V and J are TRBV7-2 and TRBJ2-7; tentatively, D is TRBD1 or TRBD2 (6 bases each). This CDR3 spans 12 amino acids. Germline CDR1 and CDR2: SGHTA and FQGNSA. Trimming pared 8 bases from V and 5 bases from J, leaving 13 bases between. CDR3 region: CASGGQENEQYF. The CDR3 nucleotides read TGTGCCAGCGGGGGGCAGGAAAACGAGCAGTACTTC.

This clonotype turned up a few times. This chain connects TRBV7-2 to TRBJ1-2; D remains ambiguous. This CDR3 contains 13 residues. V dropped 0 bases and J dropped 3 bases, with 5 bases sitting between them. Germline values: CDR1 SGHTA, CDR2 FQGNSA. The CDR3 protein is CASSLARDYGYTF. The DNA of the CDR3 is TGTGCCAGCAGCTTAGCCCGTGACTATGGCTACACCTTC.

J is TRBJ2-5 and V is TRBV12-5, with D possibly TRBD2 on 5 matching bases. V lost 7 bases, J lost 5 bases, and 14 bases lay in between. The CDR3 loop spans 13 amino acids. Germline values: CDR1 LGHNT, CDR2 FRNRAP. CDR3 protein: CASAPLGWETQYF. The CDR3 DNA reads as TGTGCTAGTGCCCCACTAGGTTGGGAGACCCAGTACTTC.

The chain links TRBV12-3 or TRBV12-4 to TRBJ1-1; TRBD1 is a possible D gene (6 bases). V shed 2 bases and J shed 9 bases, with 25 bases lying between them. The CDR3 consists of 17 residues. The CDR3 coding sequence is TGTGCCAGCAGTTTAACGCGACAGGTCCCAAATCTACGACAAGCTTTCTTT. The encoded protein is CASSLTRQVPNLRQAFF.

The chain carries TRBV28 and TRBJ2-7, with D possibly matching TRBD1 (5 bases). Germline loops: CDR1 MDHEN, CDR2 SYDVKM. The CDR3 extends over 16 amino acids. With 3 bases removed from V and 4 bases from J, the gap between germline ends came to 19 bases. CDR3: CASSFRAKGDSYEQYF. In DNA form, the CDR3 reads TGTGCCAGCAGTTTTAGGGCAAAAGGGGATTCTTACGAGCAGTACTTC.

This chain connects TRBV12-3 or TRBV12-4 to TRBJ2-7; D not certain. The CDR3 sequence is 14 residues long. Trimming left V 3 bases short and J 2 bases short, with 11 bases between. In DNA form, the CDR3 reads TGTGCCAGCAGTTTCAGGAGAGAGACCTACGAGCAGTACTTC. Amino acids: CASSFRRETYEQYF.

The chain links TRBV29-1 to TRBJ2-7; 8 bases fit TRBD1. The CDR3 consists of 13 residues. Per germline, CDR1 SQVTM and CDR2 ANQGSEA. V lost 6 bases to trimming and J lost 2 bases; unmatched junction nucleotides: 6. As DNA, the CDR3 is TGCAGCGTCCTCCGGGACAGGCCCTACGAGCAGTACTTC. This codes for CSVLRDRPYEQYF.

V and J are TRBV11-2 and TRBJ2-1, with D unresolved. The V end was cut by 1 base, the J end by 5 bases, with 9 bases between. This CDR3 has 14 residues. Germline V gives CDR1 SGHAT, CDR2 FQNNGV. CDR3 nucleotide sequence: TGTGCCAGCAGCTTAGTAGGCGCAGACAATGAGCAGTTCTTC. Amino acid sequence: CASSLVGADNEQFF.

The rearrangement links TRBV9 to TRBJ2-2; D is unresolved. The CDR3 runs to 13 residues. Germline assignment: CDR1 SGDLS and CDR2 YYNGEE. Between the trimmed V and J ends, which lost 0 bases and 6 bases, there was a span of 6 bases. CDR3 loop: CASSVATAGELFF. The CDR3 nucleotides are TGTGCCAGCAGCGTAGCTACCGCCGGGGAGCTGTTTTTT. The full variable domain, in which reference TRBV9 and TRBJ2-2 provide the parts outside the CDR3, is DSGVTQTPKHLITATGQRVTLRCSPRSGDLSVYWYQQSLDQGLQFLIQYYNGEERAKGNILERFSAQQFPDLHSELNLSSLELGDSALYFCASSVATAGELFFGEGSRLTVL.

This clonotype was seen only a few times. The rearrangement uses TRBV20-1 and TRBJ2-3, with TRBD1 as a possible D gene (6 bases). The CDR3 runs 12 residues. CDR1 and CDR2 from the germline V gene are DFQATT and SNEGSKA (reference sequence). CDR3 DNA sequence: TGCGAACCCCAGGGGTTGGCAGATACGCAGTATTTT. Its protein is CEPQGLADTQYF.

V and J are TRBV12-3 or TRBV12-4 and TRBJ2-7; D is perhaps TRBD2 (5 bases). The CDR3 contains 15 residues. V dropped 3 bases and J dropped 1 base, with 13 bases sitting between them. The CDR3 sequence is CASSLRAEPSYEQYF. CDR3 sequence (DNA): TGTGCCAGCAGTTTGAGGGCAGAACCTTCCTACGAGCAGTACTTC.

The gene calls are TRBV6-2 or TRBV6-3 and TRBJ2-1, with 11 bases identical to TRBD2. The CDR3 is made up of 17 amino acids. Germline CDR1 is MNHEY and CDR2 is SVGEGT. Losses at the gene ends were 2 bases for V and 7 bases for J; bases not matched to a gene: 10. CDR3 bases: TGTGCCAGCAGTTACCGATCCACTAGCGGGAGTACGAATGAGCAGTTCTTC. Translation gives CASSYRSTSGSTNEQFF.

The rearrangement links TRBV5-1 to TRBJ2-5; 8 bases agree with TRBD2. The V gene end was trimmed by 4 bases and the J gene end by 2 bases; junction bases not matched to a gene: 4. The CDR3 is 14 residues long. The V gene's germline CDR1 is SGHRS and CDR2 YFSETQ. Here the CDR3 DNA reads TGCGCCAGCAGCCGGGGGGGGAGTCAAGAGACCCAGTACTTC. This codes for CASSRGGSQETQYF.

This clonotype was seen a few times. The V and J genes are TRBV25-1 and TRBJ2-3; perhaps TRBD2 as D (5 bases). There are 14 residues in the CDR3. Looked up from germline, CDR1 is MGHDK and CDR2 is SYGVNS. The germline V and J ends were trimmed by 2 bases and 4 bases, with 10 bases remaining between them. The CDR3 reads CASSEAEGADTQYF. CDR3 DNA sequence: TGTGCCAGCAGTGAAGCCGAGGGAGCAGATACGCAGTATTTT.

The chain uses TRBV20-1 and TRBJ2-3; 8 bases are a match to TRBD2. Germline values: CDR1 DFQATT, CDR2 SNEGSKA (reference sequence). Losses at the gene ends were 0 bases for V and 1 base for J; bases not matched to a gene: 12. The CDR3 runs to 18 residues. In DNA form, the CDR3 reads TGCAGTGCTAGAGATAGCCGCAGACTAGCGATGGGCACAGATACGCAGTATTTT. It is translated as CSARDSRRLAMGTDTQYF.

The J gene is TRBJ2-5, the V gene TRBV20-1; 12 bases are shared with TRBD2. The length of the CDR3 is 15 residues. Losses at the gene ends were 2 bases for V and 3 bases for J; bases not matched to a gene: 4. Germline-derived CDR1 and CDR2 are DFQATT and SNEGSKA (reference sequence). The DNA for the CDR3 is TGCAGTGCTAGACCCCGGACTAGCGGGAAAGAGACCCAGTACTTC. Translation gives CSARPRTSGKETQYF.

This clonotype was detected a few times. The chain combines TRBV12-3 or TRBV12-4 with TRBJ2-2; D is possibly TRBD2 (5 bases). The CDR3 runs 14 residues. The germline V and J ends were trimmed by 6 bases and 5 bases, with 13 bases remaining between them. CDR3 amino acids: CASRPGRGTGELFF. CDR3 nucleotide sequence: TGTGCCAGCAGACCCGGTCGGGGAACCGGGGAGCTGTTTTTT.

The chain combines TRBV4-3 with TRBJ2-7, with D possibly being TRBD1 (5 bases). Per germline, CDR1 LGHNA and CDR2 YSLEER. The germline V and J ends were trimmed by 1 base and 3 bases, with 10 bases remaining between them. The CDR3 is 14 residues long. The CDR3 DNA is TGCGCCAGCAGCCAAGCCGGTGACAGCTACGAGCAGTACTTC. Translating it yields CASSQAGDSYEQYF.

J is TRBJ2-2 and V is TRBV7-2; no clear D gene. From germline, CDR1 is SGHTA and CDR2 FQGNSA. The length of the CDR3 is 14 residues. V was pared by 2 bases and J by 3 bases, with 7 bases between. The chain's CDR3 is CASSLSLDTGELFF. In DNA, the CDR3 is TGTGCCAGCAGCTTATCTCTGGACACCGGGGAGCTGTTTTTT.